The clone carrying this T cell receptor beta chain was seen a few times. The antigen is undetermined. This sample is drawn from a study of shared clonotypes between healthy human individuals. Overall study context: Three plates were used per donor for CD4 naive, three for CD4 memory, two for CD8 naive and one for CD8 memory. Study observations and caveats: Rarefaction indicated that sorted-subset sequencing remained incomplete although depth was large. Some naive CD4 clonotypes, around 5%, turned up in common across several donors. Estimated richness values were generally larger in naive subsets than in memory subsets.

Sequenced by immunoSEQ multiplex PCR; TCRdb stores in-frame clones only, minus some. The repertoire includes under 1,100,000 clones, about 80% of them detected once, and 0.6% to 0.75% sits in the top ten. The CDR3 runs to 14 residues. Germline values: CDR1 SEHNR, CDR2 FQNEAQ (reference sequence). V dropped 5 bases and J dropped 3 bases, with 14 bases sitting between them. The sequenced sample was memory CD4+ T cells from PBMCs. Subset noted: CD45RA-negative fraction. This clonotype originated in a man aged 18 to 29 in good health. Some clones in this sample may be carry-over from other donors' samples. The chain combines TRBV7-9 with TRBJ2-7; possibly TRBD1 or TRBD2 for D (5 bases each). The CDR3 loop is CASSPGRTNYEQYF. The CDR3 DNA sequence: TGTGCCAGCAGCCCGGGACGGACAAACTACGAGCAGTACTTC.